A single sample gave rise to the 19 T cell receptor beta chains below, sequenced in a study of identical twins. TCRdb analysed the 5' RACE reads with MiXCR anew, one entry per CDR3 protein. The sample shows 500,000 to 650,000 distinct CDR3 sequences, about 20% of them seen only once. The sample also formed part of further work on yellow fever vaccine responses in identical twins.

The specimen was CD4+ T cells sorted from blood. The receptors stem from a woman aged 18-35 years in good health.

This clonotype came up a few times. CDR3 DNA sequence: TGTGCCAGCAGTGAATTTGGCCTAAACAATGAGCAGTTCTTC. Translating gives CASSEFGLNNEQFF. The V call is TRBV25-1, the J call TRBJ2-1; D gene ambiguous. CDR1 MGHDK and CDR2 SYGVNS come from the germline V gene. This CDR3 contains 14 residues. V was shortened by 1 base and J by 5 bases, with 9 bases between the two germline ends.

Ten or more counts support this clonotype. The chain has TRBV11-2 and TRBJ2-1, with 7 bases matching TRBD2. V gave up 3 bases and J gave up 2 bases; unmatched junction bases: 1. The CDR3 runs to 14 residues. In germline, CDR1 is SGHAT, CDR2 FQNNGV. The CDR3 bases are TGTGCCAGCAGCTTGGGGAGGGCCTACAATGAGCAGTTCTTC. It codes for CASSLGRAYNEQFF.

The V call is TRBV4-2, the J call TRBJ2-1; 7 bases line up with TRBD2. Trimming at V came to 0 bases and at J to 2 bases, leaving 1 base not matched to a gene. Germline V CDR1 and CDR2: LGHNA, YNFKEQ. The CDR3 has 15 residues. DNA of the CDR3: TGTGCCAGCAGCCAAGACGCGGGAGCCTACAATGAGCAGTTCTTC. This codes for CASSQDAGAYNEQFF.

The chain links TRBV20-1 to TRBJ2-3, with D possibly matching TRBD1 (5 bases). Trimming removed 0 bases from V and 8 bases from J, with 9 bases in between. The CDR3 covers 12 residues. CDR1 is DFQATT, CDR2 SNEGSKA, per germline (reference sequence). The CDR3 sequence: CSARDRQGTQYF. The CDR3, as DNA: TGCAGTGCTAGAGACCGGCAGGGTACGCAGTATTTT.

The rearrangement links TRBV5-6 to TRBJ2-3, with D unclear. With 1 base removed from V and 9 bases from J, the gap between germline ends came to 6 bases. Per the germline V gene, CDR1 is SGHDT and CDR2 is YYEEEE. CDR3 size: 11 residues. The chain's CDR3 is CASSLLGTQYF. The CDR3, as DNA: TGTGCCAGCAGCTTGCTGGGGACGCAGTATTTT.

The sample holds a few counts of this clonotype. The genes are TRBV20-1 and TRBJ2-1, with D maybe TRBD2 (7 bases). CDR1 DFQATT and CDR2 SNEGSKA come from the germline V gene (reference sequence). The CDR3 is 15 amino acids. V was shortened by 6 bases and J by 2 bases, with 17 bases between the two germline ends. The CDR3: CSARREGEPYNEQFF. DNA for the CDR3: TGCAGTGCAAGGAGGGAGGGGGAACCCTACAATGAGCAGTTCTTC.

This clonotype was picked up a small number of times. V and J are TRBV7-6 and TRBJ1-3; D remains unclear. Germline V gene lookup returns CDR1 SGHVS and CDR2 FNYEAQ. This CDR3 spans 17 amino acids. Trimming cost V 1 base and J 0 bases, with 13 bases left between them. CDR3 nucleotide sequence: TGTGCCAGCAGCTTAGGGACCCAGCCCGCCTCTGGAAACACCATATATTTT. Protein sequence: CASSLGTQPASGNTIYF.

The table lists this clonotype with a few counts. The V call is TRBV25-1, the J call TRBJ2-6; D might be TRBD2 (5 bases). This CDR3 is built from 18 residues. V gave up 1 base and J gave up 0 bases, with 13 bases separating them. Germline values: CDR1 MGHDK, CDR2 SYGVNS. In nucleotides, the CDR3 is TGTGCCAGCAGTGAATCCGGGATGTCGAGCTCTGGGGCCAACGTCCTGACTTTC. Amino acid sequence: CASSESGMSSSGANVLTF.

This rearrangement joins TRBV3-1 to TRBJ1-1; D possibly corresponds to TRBD1 (5 bases). This CDR3 is 13 amino acids long. The V gene's germline CDR1 is LGHDT and CDR2 YNNKEL (reference sequence). Trimming removed 1 base from V and 5 bases from J, with 8 bases in between. CDR3 DNA: TGTGCCAGCAGCCAAGCAGGGCTTACTGAAGCTTTCTTT. Protein: CASSQAGLTEAFF. Drawing the rest from reference TRBV3-1 and TRBJ1-1, the complete variable domain is DTAVSQTPKYLVTQMGNDKSIKCEQNLGHDTMYWYKQDSKKFLKIMFSYNNKELIINETVPNRFSPKSPDKAHLNLHINSLELGDSAVYFCASSQAGLTEAFFGQGTRLTVV.

The gene calls are TRBV2 and TRBJ2-7; 8 bases line up with TRBD1. The length of the CDR3 is 13 residues. After removal of 7 bases from V and 4 bases from J, the junction contained 6 bases not matched to a gene. Germline V gene lookup returns CDR1 SNHLY and CDR2 FYNNEI. This CDR3 reads CASTGGARYEQYF. The CDR3 DNA sequence: TGTGCCAGCACAGGGGGCGCCCGGTACGAGCAGTACTTC.

This clonotype occurred a few times. The chain recombines TRBV29-1 with TRBJ1-2, with TRBD1 as a possible D gene (5 bases). Germline CDR1 is SQVTM and CDR2 is ANQGSEA. The CDR3 has 13 amino acids. Trimming shortened V by 6 bases and J by 4 bases, and 15 bases separated the two germline ends. The CDR3 region has the DNA TGCAGCGTGGGGGACGCAGGCGGCTATGGCTACACCTTC. This encodes CSVGDAGGYGYTF.

The chain uses TRBV18 and TRBJ1-1; TRBD1 might be the D (6 bases). Trimming cost V 6 bases and J 7 bases, with 12 bases left between them. The length of the CDR3 is 12 residues. Per germline, CDR1 KGHSH and CDR2 LQKENI. The CDR3 DNA follows: TGTGCCAGCTCCCCCGGACAGCTTGAAGCTTTCTTT. It codes for CASSPGQLEAFF.

J is TRBJ1-4 and V is TRBV7-3; possibly TRBD1 for D (6 bases). Germline V gene lookup returns CDR1 SGHTA and CDR2 FQGTGA. V was clipped by 2 bases and J by 7 bases, with 14 bases between them. CDR3 size: 15 residues. The chain's CDR3 is CASSLGWVTGEKLFF. The CDR3 DNA reads TGTGCCAGCAGCTTAGGATGGGTGACAGGTGAAAAACTGTTTTTT.

This clonotype was seen only a few times. This chain links TRBV20-1 with TRBJ2-3; D is unclear. Germline CDR1 DFQATT, CDR2 SNEGSKA (reference sequence). V shed 7 bases and J shed 0 bases, with 8 bases lying between them. This CDR3 spans 12 amino acids. The chain's CDR3 is CSGSGSTDTQYF. DNA for the CDR3: TGCAGTGGGTCAGGAAGCACAGATACGCAGTATTTT.

This clonotype is a singleton in its sample. This chain uses TRBV18 with TRBJ2-7, with D perhaps TRBD2 (6 bases). The CDR3 runs 14 residues. In germline, CDR1 is KGHSH, CDR2 LQKENI. V was clipped by 6 bases and J by 4 bases, with 16 bases between them. The CDR3 DNA is TGTGCCAGCTCTCCGCCGACTAGGTCTTACGAGCAGTACTTC. It codes for CASSPPTRSYEQYF.

DNA of the CDR3: TGTGCCAGCAGCTTGAAGGGGAGCTCCTACGAGCAGTACGTC. Encoded protein: CASSLKGSSYEQYV. The chain links TRBV5-5 to TRBJ2-7; D may correspond to TRBD1 or TRBD2 (5 bases each). The V and J ends lost 1 base and 0 bases respectively, with 8 bases between them. The CDR3 consists of 14 residues. Germline lookup yields CDR1 SGHKS and CDR2 YYEKEE (reference sequence).

The gene calls are TRBV27 and TRBJ1-6; TRBD1 aligns across 9 bases. V dropped 6 bases and J dropped 9; count of bases not matched to a gene: 9. The CDR3 is made up of 15 amino acids. Looked up from germline, CDR1 is MNHEY and CDR2 is SMNVEV (reference sequence). CDR3 nucleotide sequence: TGTGCCAGCAGCCCGGGACAGGGTTATGGTTCACCCCTCCACTTT. Translated, it gives CASSPGQGYGSPLHF.

V usage is TRBV5-1 and J usage is TRBJ2-1, with 12 bases lining up with TRBD2. Germline V gives CDR1 SGHRS, CDR2 YFSETQ. V dropped 4 bases and J dropped 4; count of bases not matched to a gene: 12. The CDR3 extends over 18 amino acids. The DNA for the CDR3 is TGCGCCAGCAGCCCCACCCTCTCCGGGACTAGCGGGTACAATGAGCAGTTCTTC. Its protein product is CASSPTLSGTSGYNEQFF. Variable domain in full (rest from reference TRBV5-1 and TRBJ2-1): KAGVTQTPRYLIKTRGQQVTLSCSPISGHRSVSWYQQTPGQGLQFLFEYFSETQRNKGNFPGRFSGRQFSNSRSEMNVSTLELGDSALYLCASSPTLSGTSGYNEQFFGPGTRLTVL.

The chain links TRBV11-2 to TRBJ2-3, with D possibly TRBD2 on 6 matching bases. The CDR3 is 13 residues long. V was cut by 5 bases and J by 5 bases, with 11 bases left in between. The V gene's germline CDR1 is SGHAT and CDR2 FQNNGV. This chain's CDR3 is CASSPPGVDTQYF. The DNA for the CDR3 is TGTGCCAGCAGCCCCCCGGGGGTAGATACGCAGTATTTT.